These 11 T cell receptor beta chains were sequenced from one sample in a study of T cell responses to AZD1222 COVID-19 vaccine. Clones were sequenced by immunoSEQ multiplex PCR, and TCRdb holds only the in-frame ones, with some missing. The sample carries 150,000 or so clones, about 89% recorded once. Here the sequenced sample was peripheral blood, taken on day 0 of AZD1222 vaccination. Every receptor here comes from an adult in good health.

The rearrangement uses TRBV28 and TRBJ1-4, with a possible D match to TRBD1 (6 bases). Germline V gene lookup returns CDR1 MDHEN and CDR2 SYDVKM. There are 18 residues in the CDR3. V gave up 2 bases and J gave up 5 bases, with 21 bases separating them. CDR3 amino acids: CASSLNPLEDSSNEKLFF. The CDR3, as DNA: TGTGCCAGCAGTTTAAATCCCCTTGAGGACAGCTCGAATGAAAAACTGTTTTTT.

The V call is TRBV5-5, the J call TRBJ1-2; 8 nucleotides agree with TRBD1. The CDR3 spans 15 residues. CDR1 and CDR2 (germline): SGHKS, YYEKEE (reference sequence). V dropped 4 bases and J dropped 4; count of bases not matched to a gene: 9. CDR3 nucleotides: TGTGCCAGCAGCGGCGGACAGGGTGGATTCTATGGCTACACCTTC. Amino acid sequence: CASSGGQGGFYGYTF.

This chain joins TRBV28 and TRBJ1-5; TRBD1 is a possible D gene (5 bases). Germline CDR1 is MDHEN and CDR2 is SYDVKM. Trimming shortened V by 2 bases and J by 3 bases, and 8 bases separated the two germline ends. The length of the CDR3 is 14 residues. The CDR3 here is CASSLPGTNQPQHF. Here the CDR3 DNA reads TGTGCCAGCAGTTTACCAGGGACCAATCAGCCCCAGCATTTT.

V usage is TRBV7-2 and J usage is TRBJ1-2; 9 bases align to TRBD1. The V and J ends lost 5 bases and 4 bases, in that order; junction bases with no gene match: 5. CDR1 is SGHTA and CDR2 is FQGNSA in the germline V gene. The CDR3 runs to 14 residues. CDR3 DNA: TGTGCCAGCAGCGCCGACAGGGGGGGCTATGGCTACACCTTC. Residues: CASSADRGGYGYTF.

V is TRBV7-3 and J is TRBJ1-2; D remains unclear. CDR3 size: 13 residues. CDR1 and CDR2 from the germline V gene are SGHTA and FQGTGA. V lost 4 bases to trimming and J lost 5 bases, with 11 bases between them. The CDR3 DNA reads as TGTGCCAGCAGCTACTCCGGAGGATATGGCTACACCTTC. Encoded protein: CASSYSGGYGYTF.

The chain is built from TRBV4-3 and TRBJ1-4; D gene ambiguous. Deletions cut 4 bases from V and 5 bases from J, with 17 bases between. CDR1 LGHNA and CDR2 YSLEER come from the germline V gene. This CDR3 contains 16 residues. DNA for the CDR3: TGCGCCAGCAGCCCAAGTGACGCTTACCTAAATGAAAAACTGTTTTTT. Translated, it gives CASSPSDAYLNEKLFF.

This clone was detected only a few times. The DNA for the CDR3 is TGTGCCAGCAGACCTCAGGGTCCCTACGAGCAGTACTTC. Translated, it gives CASRPQGPYEQYF. The rearrangement joins TRBV6-5 to TRBJ2-7, with D possibly being TRBD1 (5 bases). Trimming shortened V by 6 bases and J by 2 bases, and 11 bases separated the two germline ends. The germline V gene encodes CDR1 MNHEY and CDR2 SVGAGI. The CDR3 runs to 13 residues.

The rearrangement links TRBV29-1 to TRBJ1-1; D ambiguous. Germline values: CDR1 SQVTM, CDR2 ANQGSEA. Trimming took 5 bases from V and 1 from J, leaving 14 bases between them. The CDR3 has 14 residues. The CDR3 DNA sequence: TGCAGCGTTTGTTCCCCCGGCCCGAACACTGAAGCTTTCTTT. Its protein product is CSVCSPGPNTEAFF. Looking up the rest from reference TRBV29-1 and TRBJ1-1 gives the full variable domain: SAVISQKPSRDICQRGTSLTIQCQVDSQVTMMFWYRQQPGQSLTLIATANQGSEATYESGFVIDKFPISRPNLTFSTLTVSNMSPEDSSIYLCSVCSPGPNTEAFFGQGTRLTVV.

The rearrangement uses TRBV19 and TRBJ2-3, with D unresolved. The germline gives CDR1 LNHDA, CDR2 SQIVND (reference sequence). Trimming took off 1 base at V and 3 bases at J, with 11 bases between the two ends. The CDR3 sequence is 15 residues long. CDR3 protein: CASSIAGRRTDTQYF. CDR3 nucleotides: TGTGCCAGTAGTATAGCAGGAAGGCGGACAGATACGCAGTATTTT.

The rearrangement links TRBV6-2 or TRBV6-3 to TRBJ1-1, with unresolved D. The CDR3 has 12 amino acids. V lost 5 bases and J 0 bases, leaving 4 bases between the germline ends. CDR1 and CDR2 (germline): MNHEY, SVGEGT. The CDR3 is CASSRLNTEAFF. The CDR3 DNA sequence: TGTGCCAGCAGTCGCCTGAACACTGAAGCTTTCTTT.

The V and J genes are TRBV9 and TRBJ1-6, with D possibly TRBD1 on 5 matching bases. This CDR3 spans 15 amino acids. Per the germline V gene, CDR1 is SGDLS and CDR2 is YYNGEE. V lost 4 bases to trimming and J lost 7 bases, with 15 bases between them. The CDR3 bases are TGTGCCAGCAGCTTCCGCGGGGCCTTGAATTCACCCCTCCACTTT. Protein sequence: CASSFRGALNSPLHF.